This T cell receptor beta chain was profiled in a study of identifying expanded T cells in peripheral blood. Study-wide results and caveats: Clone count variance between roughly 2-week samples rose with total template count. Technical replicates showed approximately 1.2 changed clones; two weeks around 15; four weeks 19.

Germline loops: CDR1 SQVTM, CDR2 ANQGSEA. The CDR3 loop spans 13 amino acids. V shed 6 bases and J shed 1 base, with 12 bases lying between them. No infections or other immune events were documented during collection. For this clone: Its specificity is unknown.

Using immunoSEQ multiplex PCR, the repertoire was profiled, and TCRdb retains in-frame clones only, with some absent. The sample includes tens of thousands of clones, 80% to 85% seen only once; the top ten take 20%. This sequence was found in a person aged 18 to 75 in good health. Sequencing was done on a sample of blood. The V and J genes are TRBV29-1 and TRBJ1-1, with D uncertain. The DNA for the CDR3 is TGCAGCGTCAACAGTTACGGGAACACTGAAGCTTTCTTT. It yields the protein CSVNSYGNTEAFF.